This entry is about one T cell receptor beta chain. Its antigen is unknown. Per-nucleotide qualities are absent, and no much larger clonotype sits a single base away. The data are from a study of blood T cell repertoires in COVID-19 (dated by TCRdb to 2019 to 2021). As for the study more broadly: Samples covering the acute and convalescent phases of COVID-19 were provided by collaborators in the United States, Italy and Spain. The material from the prospective study consisted of cDNA or gDNA derived from T cells, B-cell-depleted T cells, or PBMCs. Subjects who had been exposed to COVID-19, were actively infected with it, or had recovered from it provided the deeply sampled blood TCRbeta repertoires that made up the dataset. The repertoires were released in a freely available public database intended as a resource for research on the immune response to SARS-CoV-2. The samples were drawn from the first 160 participants of the ongoing ImmuneRACE study and from 950 to 1,500 subjects provided by 6 global collaborators. The sample metadata nearly always contained a de-identified subject ID, COVID-19 status, age in years and sex. Where available, HLA class I and class II types were obtained from metadata supplied by the sample provider rather than from assay-based typing. The study at large found these results: Clinical and demographic metadata were provided uncurated, with the amount varying by source and participant.

Each collaborating institution followed its own protocols to collect whole blood in K2EDTA tubes. For TCRbeta analysis, collaborators shipped samples as frozen whole blood, isolated PBMCs, or DNA extracted from either of those sample types. The germline V gene specifies KGHDR as CDR1 and SFDVKD as CDR2. The CDR3 contains 18 residues, cysteine and phenylalanine counted. Only the CDR3 part of the read is kept: 54 bases, read in frame from the first base. V and J are trimmed by 4 bases and 3 bases, and the gene matches miss 12 bases of the junction. TCRbeta CDR3 regions were amplified from genomic DNA using the immunoSEQ Assay, a bias-controlled multiplex PCR. The authors processed their data as follows. Within the assay, amplification of reference gene primers was used to estimate how many nucleated cells each sample contained. To quantify the absolute abundance of each unique TCRbeta CDR3 rearrangement, sequence reads were collapsed and filtered. For each sample, productive Simpson clonality was calculated by taking the square root of Simpson's diversity index across productive rearrangements. Imported from immuneACCESS, the table was reduced by TCRdb to in-frame sequences with V and J called. These copies leave out some clones; in studies compared against another copy, an unresolved V gene accounts for under half, and the cause of the remainder is not known. V and J calls and clone size follow that table, whereas D and trimming were derived from the DNA. For this sample there are around 310,000 clones; about 88% appear just once. The top ten constitute 12% of the sample.

The sequenced material came from peripheral blood. The receptor comes from a woman aged 55-69 years with acute or convalescent COVID-19. The chain joins TRBV24-1 to TRBJ2-1, with 9 bases in between that match TRBD2. The DNA reads as follows: TGTGCCACCAGTGACCACTTGTTTGCGGGGGGGGACTACAATGAGCAGTTCTTC. Translated, it gives CATSDHLFAGGDYNEQFF.